This TCR beta chain was sequenced in a study of T cells in Graves' hyperthyroidism and ophthalmopathy. Study-wide context: Peripheral blood was collected at initial diagnosis, before any treatment. Whole-study results and caveats: Most thyroid clonotypes expanded above 0.001 were also detected in blood.

This clonotype has ten or more counts. The antigen is unknown. The germline V gene has CDR1 SNHLY and CDR2 FYNNEI. The V end was cut by 3 bases, the J end by 2 bases, with 11 bases between. There are 14 residues in the CDR3. It was RNA transcripts that yielded the amplified TCR beta CDR3 regions. When the TCR CDR3 underwent first-round RT-PCR, the HTBI primer set was used. TCRdb called the multiplex PCR reads again in MiXCR, with one record for every CDR3 protein. The sample holds 340,000 or so distinct CDR3 sequences, over 20% seen once. The sample consisted of blood. This TCR was recovered from a woman aged 45-65 years with Graves' hyperthyroidism. The chain has TRBV2 and TRBJ2-7; unclear D gene. This CDR3 reads CASSEGKPPYEQYF. The CDR3 DNA reads TGTGCCAGCAGTGAGGGAAAACCGCCCTACGAGCAGTACTTC.